This is a list of T cell receptor beta chains from one sample in a study of CXCR4 blockade with PD-1 therapy in pancreatic cancer. TCRdb's table, derived via immunoSEQ multiplex PCR, lists solely in-frame clones and lacks some. The sample comprises some 150 clones, roughly four fifths of which are singletons, and 9.5% to 13% rests with the top ten. The sequenced sample was tumor tissue, obtained before culture. The receptors were sampled from a human donor with pancreatic ductal adenocarcinoma. Each CDR3 is given with its conserved first and last residue. D genes are given only for firm matches. Clone size is not always given. Where it is, it says once, few, many or a class for expanded clones.

j_call	d_call	clone_size	v_call	cdr3_aa	cdr3_nt
TRBJ2-2	TRBD1	-	TRBV18	CASSSGQGSSGELFF	TGTGCCAGCTCCTCGGGACAGGGCTCTTCCGGGGAGCTGTTTTTT
TRBJ2-1	-	-	TRBV11-3	CASSLSGRGSGDEQFF	TGTGCCAGCAGCTTATCGGGCAGGGGTAGTGGTGATGAGCAGTTCTTC
TRBJ1-3	-	-	TRBV6-8	CASSRGLILGGNTIYF	TGTGCCAGCAGCCGGGGATTGATTTTGGGTGGAAACACCATATATTTT
TRBJ1-5	-	-	TRBV18	CASSPRAEHNQPQHF	TGTGCCAGCTCACCCAGGGCGGAACACAATCAGCCCCAGCATTTT
TRBJ2-4	-	-	TRBV14	CASSRWPGGTRRYF	TGTGCCAGCAGCCGCTGGCCCGGCGGAACCAGGCGGTACTTC
TRBJ1-2	-	-	TRBV6-8	CASSYDSNYGYTF	TGTGCCAGCAGTTACGACAGCAACTATGGCTACACCTTC
TRBJ2-5	-	-	TRBV11-3	CASSSPSAVETQYF	TGTGCCAGCAGCTCCCCCTCGGCAGTAGAGACCCAGTACTTC
TRBJ1-1	TRBD1	-	TRBV19	CASSTGTGNTEAFF	TGTGCCAGTAGTACCGGGACAGGGAACACTGAAGCTTTCTTT
TRBJ2-1	TRBD2	-	TRBV18	CASSPPGLGLEQFF	TGTGCCAGCTCACCACCGGGACTAGGTCTTGAGCAGTTCTTC
TRBJ1-5	-	-	TRBV6-8	CASRSESNQPQHF	TGTGCCAGCAGGAGTGAAAGCAATCAGCCCCAGCATTTT
TRBJ1-3	TRBD1	-	TRBV6-8	CASSYEQGARDTIYF	TGTGCCAGCAGTTACGAGCAGGGGGCAAGGGACACCATATATTTT
TRBJ1-2	TRBD1	-	TRBV11-3	CASSFSDREGGYTF	TGTGCCAGCAGCTTTTCAGACAGGGAGGGCGGCTACACCTTC
TRBJ2-1	TRBD1	-	TRBV18	CASSQNEQGPSSYNEQFF	TGTGCCAGCTCACAAAACGAACAGGGGCCGAGCTCCTACAATGAGCAGTTCTTC
TRBJ2-7	-	-	TRBV15	CATSPVGDNSYEQYF	TGTGCCACCAGCCCTGTGGGGGATAACTCCTACGAGCAGTACTTC
TRBJ2-5	TRBD2	few	TRBV6-8	CASRATGTSVGETQYF	TGTGCCAGCAGGGCTACCGGGACTAGCGTGGGGGAGACCCAGTACTTC
TRBJ2-5	-	-	TRBV7-6	CASSDSTGTRKETQYF	TGTGCCAGCAGCGACTCAACCGGGACCAGAAAAGAGACCCAGTACTTC
TRBJ1-1	-	few	TRBV11-3	CASSLVQGFGTEAFF	TGTGCCAGCAGCTTGGTACAGGGATTTGGCACTGAAGCTTTCTTT
TRBJ2-6	-	few	TRBV18	CASSPGHGGANVLTF	TGTGCCAGCTCACCGGGCCATGGCGGGGCCAACGTCCTGACTTTC
TRBJ2-3	TRBD2	-	TRBV12-5	CASGLVVSSGFSDTQYF	TGTGCTAGTGGTTTGGTAGTATCTAGCGGGTTCTCAGATACGCAGTATTTT
TRBJ2-3	TRBD2	once	TRBV19	CASSIGDLAGFTDTQYF	TGTGCCAGTAGTATAGGAGATCTAGCGGGGTTCACAGATACGCAGTATTTT
TRBJ1-1	-	-	TRBV23-1	CASSPNRNTEAFF	TGCGCCAGCAGCCCCAACAGGAACACTGAAGCTTTCTTT
TRBJ2-1	TRBD1	-	TRBV6-8	CAISADRVNEQFF	TGTGCCATCAGTGCGGACAGGGTGAATGAGCAGTTCTTC
TRBJ2-1	TRBD2	-	TRBV28	CASSYSGRDTYNEQFF	TGTGCCAGCAGTTATAGCGGGAGGGATACCTACAATGAGCAGTTCTTC
TRBJ1-2	-	-	TRBV23-1	CASSQSAFRRHGYTF	TGCGCCAGCAGTCAATCGGCGTTTAGGCGGCATGGCTACACCTTC
TRBJ2-7	TRBD2	-	TRBV18	CASSYSGLAGTYEQYF	TGTGCCAGCTCGTACTCCGGACTAGCGGGGACCTACGAGCAGTACTTC
TRBJ1-3	-	-	TRBV30	CAWTPGAGNTIYF	TGTGCCTGGACACCAGGGGCAGGAAACACCATATATTTT
TRBJ2-5	-	-	TRBV30	CAWSVSGGETQYF	TGTGCCTGGAGTGTCTCTGGGGGGGAGACCCAGTACTTC
TRBJ2-7	-	-	TRBV6-8	CASRDQPREQYF	TGTGCCAGCAGGGATCAGCCTAGGGAGCAGTACTTC
TRBJ2-5	TRBD2	-	TRBV30	CAWSLSGGETQYF	TGTGCCTGGAGTCTTAGCGGGGGAGAGACCCAGTACTTC
TRBJ1-1	-	-	TRBV7-6	CASSLDLTGNTEAFF	TGTGCCAGCAGCTTAGATTTGACAGGGAACACTGAAGCTTTCTTT
TRBJ2-1	-	-	TRBV19	CASSSPTQGSDEQFF	TGTGCCAGTAGTTCTCCAACGCAGGGGAGCGATGAGCAGTTCTTC
TRBJ2-1	TRBD1	once	TRBV30	CAWSALDRGNEQFF	TGTGCCTGGAGTGCCCTGGACAGGGGCAATGAGCAGTTCTTC
TRBJ1-3	-	-	TRBV6-8	CASRQGWRPNSGNTIYF	TGTGCCAGCAGGCAAGGGTGGAGGCCTAACTCTGGAAATACCATATATTTT
TRBJ1-1	TRBD1	once	TRBV11-3	CASSLTTGWTEAFF	TGTGCCAGCAGCTTGACGACAGGGTGGACTGAAGCTTTCTTT
TRBJ2-3	TRBD2	-	TRBV14	CASSQDFGTSADTQYF	TGTGCCAGCAGCCAAGATTTCGGGACTAGCGCAGATACGCAGTATTTT
TRBJ1-5	TRBD1	-	TRBV19	CASSGTGGGNQPQHF	TGTGCCAGTAGTGGGACAGGCGGAGGCAATCAGCCCCAGCATTTT
TRBJ1-2	TRBD1	-	TRBV29-1	CSVERTGGGGYTF	TGCAGCGTTGAGCGGACAGGGGGCGGCGGCTACACCTTC
TRBJ1-1	-	-	TRBV5-1	CASSFEALGDTEAFF	TGCGCCAGCAGCTTCGAGGCCTTGGGGGACACTGAAGCTTTCTTT
TRBJ2-3	TRBD1	once	TRBV29-1	CSVEGQGYTDTQYF	TGCAGCGTTGAAGGACAGGGGTACACAGATACGCAGTATTTT
TRBJ2-7	TRBD1	-	TRBV18	CASSARTGAAYEQYF	TGTGCCAGCTCAGCCCGGACAGGGGCCGCATACGAGCAGTACTTC
TRBJ2-7	-	-	TRBV11-3	CASSSPGRGSEQYF	TGTGCCAGCAGCTCTCCGGGCAGGGGAAGCGAGCAGTACTTC
TRBJ1-5	-	-	TRBV6-8	CASSYDRIQPQHF	TGTGCCAGCAGTTACGATCGGATTCAGCCCCAGCATTTT
TRBJ1-2	TRBD1	-	TRBV19	CASSSSTGFYGGYTF	TGTGCCAGTAGTTCCTCGACAGGGTTTTATGGTGGCTACACCTTC
TRBJ1-1	-	-	TRBV30	CAWRKKGGTEAFF	TGTGCCTGGAGGAAAAAGGGGGGCACTGAAGCTTTCTTT
TRBJ2-2	TRBD2	-	TRBV29-1	CSVEGLAGERNTGELFF	TGCAGCGTTGAAGGACTAGCGGGAGAGCGTAACACCGGGGAGCTGTTTTTT
TRBJ1-4	-	few	TRBV29-1	CSARIQGHEKLFF	TGCAGCGCCCGAATCCAGGGGCACGAAAAACTGTTTTTT
TRBJ2-7	-	-	TRBV11-3	CASSFLTGLTYEQYF	TGTGCCAGCAGCTTTCTTACGGGACTGACCTACGAGCAGTACTTC
TRBJ2-2	-	-	TRBV19	CASSITTNTGELFF	TGTGCCAGTAGTATCACAACGAACACCGGGGAGCTGTTTTTT
TRBJ1-1	-	-	TRBV29-1	CSVELWSTEAFF	TGCAGCGTTGAACTCTGGTCCACTGAAGCTTTCTTT
TRBJ2-5	TRBD1	-	TRBV29-1	CSVEQTGQSETQYF	TGCAGCGTGGAACAGACAGGGCAATCGGAGACCCAGTACTTC